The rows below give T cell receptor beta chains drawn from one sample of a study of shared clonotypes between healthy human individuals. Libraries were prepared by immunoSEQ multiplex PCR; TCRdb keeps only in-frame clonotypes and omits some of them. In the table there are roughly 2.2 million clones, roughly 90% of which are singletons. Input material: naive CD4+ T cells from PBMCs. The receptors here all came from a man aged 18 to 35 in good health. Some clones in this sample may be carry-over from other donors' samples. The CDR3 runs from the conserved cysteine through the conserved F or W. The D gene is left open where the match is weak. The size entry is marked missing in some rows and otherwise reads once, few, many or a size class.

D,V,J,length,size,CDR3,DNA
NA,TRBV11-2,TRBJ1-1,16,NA,CASSLDGEGRHTEAFF,TGTGCCAGCAGCTTAGATGGAGAGGGGCGGCACACTGAAGCTTTCTTT
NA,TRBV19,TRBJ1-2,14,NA,CASSPRMPIYGYTF,TGTGCCAGTAGTCCCCGCATGCCGATCTATGGCTACACCTTC
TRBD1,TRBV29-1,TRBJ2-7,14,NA,CSVRGGQGDYEQYF,TGCAGCGTCCGAGGGGGACAGGGAGACTACGAGCAGTACTTC
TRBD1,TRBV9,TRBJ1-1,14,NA,CASSGTGKLTEAFF,TGTGCCAGCAGCGGGACAGGGAAGTTGACTGAAGCTTTCTTT
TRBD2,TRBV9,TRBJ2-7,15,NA,CASSKAGDSSYEQYF,TGTGCCAGCAGCAAGGCGGGAGATAGCTCCTACGAGCAGTACTTC
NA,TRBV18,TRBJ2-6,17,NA,CASSPIPRPSGANVLTF,TGTGCCAGCTCACCAATTCCGCGACCTTCTGGGGCCAACGTCCTGACTTTC
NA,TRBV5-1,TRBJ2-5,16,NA,CASSPGSFAGRETQYF,TGCGCCAGCAGCCCAGGAAGCTTCGCAGGGCGAGAGACCCAGTACTTC
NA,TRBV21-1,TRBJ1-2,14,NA,CASSTKKGKDGYTF,TGTGCCAGCAGCACAAAAAAGGGTAAAGATGGCTACACCTTC
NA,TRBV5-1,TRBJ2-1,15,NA,CASSWRGVGLREQFF,TGCGCCAGCAGCTGGAGGGGCGTTGGGCTTCGGGAGCAGTTCTTC
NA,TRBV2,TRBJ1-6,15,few,CASSERSSYNSPLHF,TGTGCCAGCAGTGAACGGAGCTCCTATAATTCACCCCTCCACTTT
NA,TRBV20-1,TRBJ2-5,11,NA,CSASIWETQYF,TGCAGTGCTAGTATTTGGGAGACCCAGTACTTC
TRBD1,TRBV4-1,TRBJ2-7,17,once,CASSQQWGQLSSYEQYF,TGCGCCAGCAGCCAGCAGTGGGGACAGCTGAGCTCCTACGAGCAGTACTTC
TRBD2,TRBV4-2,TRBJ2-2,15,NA,CASYGRVRGAGELFF,TGTGCCAGCTATGGGCGGGTCCGGGGGGCCGGGGAGCTGTTTTTT
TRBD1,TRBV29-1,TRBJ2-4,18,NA,CSGDRGLLHRLAKNIQYF,TGCAGCGGGGACAGGGGGCTACTCCACCGACTAGCCAAAAACATTCAGTACTTC
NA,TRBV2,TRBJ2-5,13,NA,CASSVAGGGTQYF,TGTGCCAGCAGTGTGGCAGGTGGGGGGACCCAGTACTTC
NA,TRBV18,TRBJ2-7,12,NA,CASSPVNYEQYF,TGTGCCAGCTCACCCGTCAACTACGAGCAGTACTTC
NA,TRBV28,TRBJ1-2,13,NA,CASSRDGNYGYTF,TGTGCCAGCAGTCGGGACGGCAACTATGGCTACACCTTC
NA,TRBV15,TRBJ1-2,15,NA,CATSRPREDSEGYTF,TGTGCCACCAGCAGACCTAGGGAGGACTCCGAAGGCTACACCTTC
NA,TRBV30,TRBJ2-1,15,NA,CAWSQGGGSGNEQFF,TGTGCCTGGTCCCAAGGGGGTGGTAGCGGTAATGAGCAGTTCTTC
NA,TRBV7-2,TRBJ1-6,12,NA,CATIIGESPLHF,TGTGCCACCATCATAGGGGAGTCACCCCTCCACTTT
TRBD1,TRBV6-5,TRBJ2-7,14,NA,CASRYTGQGNEQYF,TGTGCCAGCAGGTACACGGGACAGGGGAACGAGCAGTACTTC
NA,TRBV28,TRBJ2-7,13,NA,CASSLTRGGEQYF,TGTGCCAGCAGTTTAACGAGGGGCGGCGAGCAGTACTTC
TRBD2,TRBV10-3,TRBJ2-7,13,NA,CATQSGSNYEQYF,TGTGCCACCCAAAGCGGGAGCAACTACGAGCAGTACTTC
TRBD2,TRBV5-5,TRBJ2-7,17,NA,CASSLAVGAGGTYEQYF,TGTGCCAGCAGCTTGGCGGTAGGGGCGGGAGGCACCTACGAGCAGTACTTC
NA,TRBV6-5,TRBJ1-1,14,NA,CASSPRGLQGNAFF,TGTGCCAGCAGTCCCCGCGGTCTTCAGGGGAATGCTTTCTTT
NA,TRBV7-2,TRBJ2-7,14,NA,CASSLGRQSYEQYF,TGTGCCAGCAGCTTAGGACGGCAATCCTACGAGCAGTACTTC
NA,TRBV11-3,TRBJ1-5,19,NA,CASSPPVTRPPYSNQPQHF,TGTGCCAGCAGCCCCCCCGTTACCCGTCCCCCCTATAGCAATCAGCCCCAGCATTTT
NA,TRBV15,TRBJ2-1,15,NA,CATSGRYSSYNEQFF,TGTGCCACCAGCGGGCGATACAGCTCCTACAATGAGCAGTTCTTC
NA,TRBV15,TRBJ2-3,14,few,CATSGLEWADTQYF,TGTGCCACCAGCGGCCTAGAATGGGCAGATACGCAGTATTTT
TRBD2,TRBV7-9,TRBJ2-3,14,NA,CASSRSGNTDTQYF,TGTGCCAGCAGCCGTAGCGGGAACACAGATACGCAGTATTTT
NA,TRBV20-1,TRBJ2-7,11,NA,CSASPLYEQYF,TGCAGTGCTAGTCCCCTATACGAGCAGTACTTC
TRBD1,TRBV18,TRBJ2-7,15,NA,CASSLNEGTGNEQYF,TGTGCCAGCTCACTAAATGAGGGGACAGGGAACGAGCAGTACTTC
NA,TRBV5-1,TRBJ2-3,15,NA,CASSLTGPSTDTQYF,TGCGCCAGCAGCTTGACCGGGCCCAGCACAGATACGCAGTATTTT
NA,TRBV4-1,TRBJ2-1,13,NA,CASSQASADEQFF,TGCGCCAGCAGCCAAGCTAGCGCCGATGAGCAGTTCTTC
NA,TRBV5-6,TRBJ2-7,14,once,CASSPTGYSYEQYF,TGTGCCAGCAGCCCTACAGGATACTCCTACGAGCAGTACTTC
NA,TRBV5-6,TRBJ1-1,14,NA,CASSYIPGNTEAFF,TGTGCCAGCAGTTATATACCAGGTAACACTGAAGCTTTCTTT
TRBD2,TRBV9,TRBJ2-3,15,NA,CASSVVAGSPDTQYF,TGTGCCAGCAGCGTAGTAGCGGGTTCACCAGATACGCAGTATTTT
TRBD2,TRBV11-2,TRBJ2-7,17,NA,CASSPNAGLAGWYEQYF,TGTGCCAGCAGCCCGAACGCGGGACTAGCCGGATGGTACGAGCAGTACTTC
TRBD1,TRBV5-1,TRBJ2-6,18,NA,CASSTRPGTGNGANVLTF,TGCGCCAGCAGCACCCGACCCGGGACAGGGAACGGGGCCAACGTCCTGACTTTC
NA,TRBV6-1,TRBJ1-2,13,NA,CASSLQENHGYTF,TGTGCCAGCAGTCTACAGGAGAACCATGGCTACACCTTC
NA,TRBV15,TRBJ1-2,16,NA,CATSRGREPLNYGYTF,TGTGCCACCAGCAGAGGCAGGGAACCCCTCAACTATGGCTACACCTTC
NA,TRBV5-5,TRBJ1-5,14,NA,CASSRDSLNQPQHF,TGTGCCAGCAGCCGCGACAGCCTCAATCAGCCCCAGCATTTT
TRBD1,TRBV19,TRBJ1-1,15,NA,CASSITGDQNTEAFF,TGTGCCAGTAGTATTACAGGGGACCAGAACACTGAAGCTTTCTTT
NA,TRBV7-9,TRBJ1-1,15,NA,CASSLLAGSNTEAFF,TGTGCCAGCAGCTTGCTTGCCGGATCGAACACTGAAGCTTTCTTT
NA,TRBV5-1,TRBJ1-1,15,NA,CASSLQGQTNTEAFF,TGCGCCAGCAGCCTGCAAGGACAAACGAACACTGAAGCTTTCTTT
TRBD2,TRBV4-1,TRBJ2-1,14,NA,CASRHGNLAGEQFF,TGCGCCAGCAGACACGGAAACTTAGCGGGGGAGCAGTTCTTC
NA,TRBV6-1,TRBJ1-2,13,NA,CASSEGRDYGYTF,TGTGCCAGCAGTGAGGGTAGGGACTATGGCTACACCTTC
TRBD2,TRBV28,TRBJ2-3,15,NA,CASSTTSGRAGTQYF,TGTGCCAGCAGTACAACTAGCGGGAGGGCCGGTACGCAGTATTTT
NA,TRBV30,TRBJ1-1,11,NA,CAWSVWAEAFF,TGTGCCTGGAGTGTATGGGCTGAAGCTTTCTTT
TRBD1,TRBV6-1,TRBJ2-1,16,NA,CASSERGQGAYNEQFF,TGTGCCAGCAGTGAGCGGGGACAGGGGGCTTACAATGAGCAGTTCTTC
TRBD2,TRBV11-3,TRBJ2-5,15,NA,CASSSGGRDQETQYF,TGTGCCAGCAGCTCTGGCGGGAGGGATCAAGAGACCCAGTACTTC
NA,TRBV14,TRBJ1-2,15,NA,CASSQASGIRNGYTF,TGTGCCAGCAGCCAAGCATCGGGCATTAGGAATGGCTACACCTTC
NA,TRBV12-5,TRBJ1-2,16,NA,CASGLATGRGGLGYTF,TGTGCTAGTGGTTTGGCAACCGGTCGGGGGGGCTTAGGCTACACCTTC
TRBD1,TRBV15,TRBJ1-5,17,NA,CATSRGAGQFRPQPQHF,TGTGCCACCAGCAGGGGGGCGGGACAGTTTAGGCCCCAGCCCCAGCATTTT
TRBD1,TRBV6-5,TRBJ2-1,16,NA,CASSSRDRVFSNEQFF,TGTGCCAGCAGTTCCCGGGACAGGGTTTTTTCCAATGAGCAGTTCTTC
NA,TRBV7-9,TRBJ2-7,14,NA,CASSLAGHSYEQYF,TGTGCCAGCAGCTTAGCGGGGCATTCCTACGAGCAGTACTTC